The 16 T cell receptor beta chains listed next were all sequenced from one sample in a study of T-cell reconstitution after alpha-beta-depleted transplantation in children. It was with unique molecular identifiers that the TCRbeta library was prepared. Via MiXCR, TCRdb re-called the PCR reads, giving one row per CDR3 protein. The sample comprises about 470,000 distinct CDR3 sequences, over 40% of which are singletons, and 27% rests with the top ten. The sequenced sample was PBMCs, obtained before TCRalphabeta/CD19-depleted stem cell transplant. These receptors came from a girl aged 2-10 years with aplastic anemia, due to receive a stem cell transplant.

Only one count was recorded for this clonotype. The V and J genes are TRBV6-1 and TRBJ2-4; possibly TRBD2 for D (6 bases). CDR1 MNHNS and CDR2 SASEGT come from the germline V gene. The CDR3 runs to 15 residues. Trimming left V 6 bases short and J 0 bases short, with 12 bases between. The CDR3 coding sequence is TGTGCCAGCAGGGGGAGGAAACTAGCCAAAAACATTCAGTACTTC. It is translated as CASRGRKLAKNIQYF.

There are a few counts of this clonotype. The chain carries TRBV19 and TRBJ1-5, with 9 nucleotides matching TRBD1. Looked up from germline, CDR1 is LNHDA and CDR2 is SQIVND (reference sequence). The V segment lost 7 bases and the J segment 3 bases; nucleotides outside the gene matches: 10. This CDR3 is built from 16 residues. The CDR3 DNA is TGTGCCAGTATCGGGGAAGACAGGGGGTACAATCAGCCCCAGCATTTT. This gives the protein CASIGEDRGYNQPQHF.

The gene calls are TRBV6-5 and TRBJ1-3; the D gene is possibly TRBD1 (5 bases). The V gene's germline CDR1 is MNHEY and CDR2 SVGAGI. V was clipped by 4 bases and J by 0 bases, with 19 bases between them. The CDR3 covers 18 residues. For the CDR3, the DNA is TGTGCCAGCAGTTTCACCGGACGGGGGGAGACCTCTGGAAACACCATATATTTT. It translates to CASSFTGRGETSGNTIYF.

As DNA, the CDR3 is TGTGCCAGCAGCGCCGCTAGCGGGAGTTCGGAGACCCAGTACTTC. Amino acids: CASSAASGSSETQYF. The chain is built from TRBV7-6 and TRBJ2-5; TRBD2 matches at 10 bases. The CDR3 has 15 residues. CDR1 and CDR2 from the germline V gene are SGHVS and FNYEAQ. V lost 5 bases to trimming and J lost 5 bases; unmatched junction nucleotides: 8.

The rearrangement uses TRBV14 and TRBJ2-7; 7 bases are shared with TRBD1. There are 15 residues in the CDR3. The junction had 14 bases not matched to a gene; V was cut back by 5 bases and J by 7 bases. Germline lookup yields CDR1 SGHDN and CDR2 FVKESK. The CDR3 here is CASSKGQVPHWEQYF. CDR3 in DNA: TGTGCCAGCAGCAAAGGACAGGTCCCCCACTGGGAGCAGTACTTC.

This clonotype turned up a few times. The chain couples TRBV20-1 to TRBJ1-2; D is undetermined. The CDR3 has 13 residues. The ends were cut back, 6 bases at V and 6 bases at J, with 17 bases in the middle. Germline CDR1 reads DFQATT; CDR2 reads SNEGSKA (reference sequence). In DNA form, the CDR3 reads TGCAGTGCGATCAACGGGGATAAGCATGGCTACACCTTC. Amino acids: CSAINGDKHGYTF.

Here the CDR3 reads CSAIPGLAGNEQFF. As DNA, the CDR3 is TGCAGTGCTATACCGGGACTAGCTGGTAATGAGCAGTTCTTC. The J gene is TRBJ2-1, the V gene TRBV20-1; 9 nucleotides agree with TRBD2. V lost 4 bases and J lost 7; bases outside the gene matches: 8. Germline V CDR1 and CDR2: DFQATT, SNEGSKA (reference sequence). The CDR3 extends over 14 amino acids.

The J gene is TRBJ2-1, the V gene TRBV20-1, with 9 bases fitting TRBD2. Trimming removed 3 bases from V and 3 bases from J; junction bases left unmatched: 9. Germline CDR1 is DFQATT and CDR2 is SNEGSKA (reference sequence). The CDR3 runs 16 residues. The chain's CDR3 is CSASPSGLAYYNEQFF. CDR3 bases: TGCAGTGCTAGCCCATCGGGACTAGCCTACTACAATGAGCAGTTCTTC.

The J gene is TRBJ2-3, the V gene TRBV28, with 9 bases aligning to TRBD1. CDR3 size: 15 residues. V was pared by 8 bases and J by 0 bases, with 6 bases of the junction left unmatched. The germline gives CDR1 MDHEN, CDR2 SYDVKM. CDR3 DNA sequence: TGTGCCAGCTGTTCGGGACAGGGCAGCACAGATACGCAGTATTTT. Its translation is CASCSGQGSTDTQYF.

This clonotype appeared a few times. The V and J genes are TRBV20-1 and TRBJ2-1, with 7 bases aligning to TRBD2. The germline CDR1 and CDR2 sequences are DFQATT and SNEGSKA (reference sequence). CDR3 size: 14 residues. V dropped 6 bases and J dropped 4; count of bases not matched to a gene: 9. The DNA for the CDR3 is TGCAGTGCCGGGGACTACGGATTGTACAATGAGCAGTTCTTC. Protein product: CSAGDYGLYNEQFF.

In this sample, this clonotype turned up a few times. The chain uses TRBV20-1 and TRBJ2-5; 7 bases map to TRBD2. The CDR3 runs 12 residues. CDR1 and CDR2 from the germline V gene are DFQATT and SNEGSKA (reference sequence). The J segment lost 4 bases and the V segment lost 2 bases, leaving 1 base of the junction unmatched. CDR3 loop: CSARWEGETQYF. The CDR3 DNA reads TGCAGTGCTAGATGGGAGGGAGAGACCCAGTACTTC.

This clonotype was seen many times. V gene TRBV20-1 combines with J gene TRBJ2-1, with 9 bases matching TRBD2. The CDR3 contains 16 residues. Germline CDR1 is DFQATT and CDR2 is SNEGSKA (reference sequence). V shed 0 bases, J shed 7 bases, and the junction held 10 bases outside the gene matches. In DNA, the CDR3 is TGCAGTGCTAGAGATCTCTGGCGGGAGGGCCAGAATGAGCAGTTCTTC. This codes for CSARDLWREGQNEQFF.

The rearrangement links TRBV29-1 to TRBJ2-1, with 11 bases identical to TRBD2. This CDR3 contains 15 residues. From germline, CDR1 is SQVTM and CDR2 ANQGSEA. The trim removed 6 bases at V and 2 bases at J, leaving 6 bases unmatched. CDR3 residues: CSVLSGRAPYNEQFF. Written as DNA, the CDR3 is TGCAGCGTCCTTAGCGGGAGGGCCCCCTACAATGAGCAGTTCTTC.

J is TRBJ1-2 and V is TRBV20-1; 11 nucleotides match TRBD1. The CDR3 runs to 12 residues. The V segment lost 6 bases and the J segment 7 bases; nucleotides outside the gene matches: 4. Germline V gives CDR1 DFQATT, CDR2 SNEGSKA (reference sequence). The CDR3 sequence is CSARTGGVGYTF. DNA of the CDR3: TGCAGTGCAAGGACAGGGGGCGTTGGCTACACCTTC.

In its sample, this clonotype was seen many times. This rearrangement joins TRBV7-9 to TRBJ2-5; 10 bases agree with TRBD1. Germline trimming cut 4 bases from V and 4 bases from J; bases unmatched to any gene: 3. The CDR3 sequence is 14 residues long. Germline-derived CDR1 and CDR2 are SEHNR and FQNEAQ (reference sequence). The CDR3 bases are TGTGCCAGCAGCTCCCGGACAGGGGGAGAGACCCAGTACTTC. It is translated as CASSSRTGGETQYF.

In its sample, this clonotype was seen a few times. This chain connects TRBV7-3 to TRBJ2-3; D is tentatively TRBD1 or TRBD2 (6 bases each). V was clipped by 5 bases and J by 4 bases, with 16 bases between them. Germline assignment: CDR1 SGHTA and CDR2 FQGTGA. This CDR3 has 15 residues. The CDR3: CASSPWGAPADTQYF. CDR3 in DNA: TGTGCCAGCAGCCCGTGGGGGGCGCCCGCAGATACGCAGTATTTT.